This T cell receptor (beta chain) was captured in a study of beta chain features in type 1 diabetes. Study-wide context: All samples together contributed approximately 100 million sorted cells for examination.

About this clone: Its antigen is as yet unknown. Other nucleotide sequences in the sample specify the same CDR3.

Findings of the study overall: TCRB CDR3s were moderately but significantly shorter in Type 1 diabetes patients in all four CD4+ subsets. Diminished insertions and augmented deletions at VDJ junctions characterized type 1 diabetes patients. Cells with high TCR expression could be over-represented by cDNA sequencing.

Expressed TCRB transcripts were sequenced because the isolated RNA had all been reverse transcribed beforehand. Libraries were prepared by immunoSEQ multiplex PCR; TCRdb keeps only in-frame clonotypes and omits some of them. The sample has about 470,000 clones; approximately 28% are singletons. This receptor was obtained from a man between 18 and 35 years old in good health. The sequenced sample consisted of naive CD4+ T cells from blood.

In DNA form, the CDR3 reads TGTGCCATCAGTGGACTAGCGGGAGAGACCCAGTACTTC. Residues: CAISGLAGETQYF. The chain joins TRBV10-3 to TRBJ2-5, with TRBD2 matching 10 bases. Germline V gives CDR1 ENHRY, CDR2 SYGVKD. This CDR3 is built from 13 residues. V lost 4 bases to trimming and J lost 4 bases; unmatched junction nucleotides: 0.